This paragraph covers one TCR beta chain sequence. What it binds is not known. The data stem from a study of shared clonotypes between healthy human individuals. The study's findings and limits: A few donors had approximately 4.6% of their naive CD4 clonotypes in common. Non-shared clonotypes were found to have lower generation probabilities than the clonotypes that were shared by all four of the sorted-subset donors.

This table comes from immunoSEQ multiplex PCR, and its TCRdb copy is limited to in-frame clones, with some not included. The data show hundreds of thousands of clones, around 67% seen once. Trimming left V 6 bases short and J 2 bases short, with 13 bases between. Germline CDR1 reads SNHLY; CDR2 reads FYNNEI. The CDR3 is 15 amino acids. The gene calls are TRBV2 and TRBJ1-4; no definite D call. Material for sequencing was memory CD4+ T cells sorted from blood. Subset reported: CD45RA-negative fraction. This TCR was recovered from a woman in her 30s in good health. The CDR3 coding sequence is TGTGCCAGCAGGTCTCGGACGGCCACTAATGAAAAACTGTTTTTT. Residues: CASRSRTATNEKLFF.